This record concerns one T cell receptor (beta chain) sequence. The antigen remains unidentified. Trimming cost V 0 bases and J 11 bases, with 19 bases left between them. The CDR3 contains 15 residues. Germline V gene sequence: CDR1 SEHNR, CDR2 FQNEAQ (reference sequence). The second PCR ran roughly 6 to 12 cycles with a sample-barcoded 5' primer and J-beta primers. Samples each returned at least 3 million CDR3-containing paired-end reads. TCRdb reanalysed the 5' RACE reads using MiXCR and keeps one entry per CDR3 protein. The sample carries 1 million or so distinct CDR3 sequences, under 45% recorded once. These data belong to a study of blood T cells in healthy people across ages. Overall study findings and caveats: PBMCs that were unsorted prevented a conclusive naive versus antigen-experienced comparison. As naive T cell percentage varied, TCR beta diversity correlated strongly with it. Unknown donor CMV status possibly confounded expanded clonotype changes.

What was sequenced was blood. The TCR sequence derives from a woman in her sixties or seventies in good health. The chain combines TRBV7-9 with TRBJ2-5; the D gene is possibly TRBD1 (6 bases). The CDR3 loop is CASSLAPPQQGRQYF. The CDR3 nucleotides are TGTGCCAGCAGCTTAGCCCCCCCTCAACAGGGTCGGCAGTACTTC.